One and the same sample provided the 9 T cell receptor beta chains below, sequenced in a study of low-dose radiotherapy and immunotherapy resistance in tumors. cDNA synthesis used a TRAV/TRBV-specific primer set for both chains. TCRs underwent 15 to 25 PCR cycles of amplification with a constant-region primer and V-primer adapter. TCRdb ran MiXCR on the reads and lists one entry per CDR3 protein. The sample includes under 95,000 distinct CDR3 sequences, about 18% of them seen just once. The sample's time point: before trial treatment. Sequencing used PBMCs, obtained before treatment. The origin of the receptors is a male donor with prostate cancer.

This clonotype was found many times. The chain couples TRBV25-1 to TRBJ1-5; perhaps TRBD1 as D (5 bases). CDR3 length equals 13 residues. Trimming removed 8 bases from V and 0 bases from J, with 8 bases in between. In germline, CDR1 is MGHDK, CDR2 SYGVNS. CDR3 DNA sequence: TGTGCCAGCGCTGACAGTAGCAATCAGCCCCAGCATTTT. Amino acids: CASADSSNQPQHF.

The chain employs TRBV11-2 and TRBJ2-1, with 8 bases identical to TRBD1. Germline CDR1 is SGHAT and CDR2 is FQNNGV. The CDR3 runs 17 residues. J gave up 7 bases and V 3 bases, and 14 bases lay outside the gene matches. The DNA for the CDR3 is TGTGCCAGCAGCTTTGACGTAGGGTCAGGGGGCTTGAATGAGCAGTTCTTC. Its translation is CASSFDVGSGGLNEQFF.

This clonotype was seen ten or more times. This chain links TRBV6-5 with TRBJ2-1; TRBD1 might be the D (5 bases). Germline V lookup: CDR1 MNHEY, CDR2 SVGAGI. The V gene lost 5 bases and the J gene lost 4 bases, with 9 bases spanning the gap. CDR3 length: 13 residues. The DNA of the CDR3 is TGTGCCAGCAGTCCCAGGGAATACAATGAGCAGTTCTTC. It specifies CASSPREYNEQFF.

This clonotype was counted many times. The chain is built from TRBV20-1 and TRBJ2-2; D could derive from TRBD1 or TRBD2 (6 bases each). Per the germline V gene, CDR1 is DFQATT and CDR2 is SNEGSKA (reference sequence). V shed 2 bases and J shed 6 bases, with 13 bases lying between them. This CDR3 has 14 amino acids. CDR3 nucleotide sequence: TGCAGTGCTAGATTTACAGGGAGGTCCGGGGAGCTGTTTTTT. Amino acid sequence: CSARFTGRSGELFF.

Ten or more counts support this clonotype. The rearrangement links TRBV7-9 to TRBJ2-3; 13 positions agree with TRBD2. J was trimmed by 4 bases and V by 3 bases; bases with no gene match: 4. The CDR3 contains 16 residues. The V gene's germline CDR1 is SEHNR and CDR2 FQNEAQ (reference sequence). The CDR3 here is CASSFWTSGGSDTQYF. For the CDR3, the DNA is TGTGCCAGCAGCTTCTGGACTAGCGGGGGCTCAGATACGCAGTATTTT.

This clonotype was seen ten or more times. The chain employs TRBV7-9 and TRBJ2-3; D may be TRBD1 (5 bases). The CDR3 has 14 residues. V shed 3 bases and J shed 8 bases, with 15 bases lying between them. Germline assignment: CDR1 SEHNR and CDR2 FQNEAQ (reference sequence). The CDR3, as DNA: TGTGCCAGCAGCTTTCCTCGTCTTGGGGCTACGCAGTATTTT. Translating gives CASSFPRLGATQYF.

Notes on this clonotype: This could be a read error, since a much larger clone is one nucleotide away. CDR3 nucleotide sequence: TGTGCCAGCAGCTTAGGGGCGGGTCTAGCCAAAAACATTCAGCACTTC. Translating it yields CASSLGAGLAKNIQHF. The V call is TRBV7-9, the J call TRBJ2-4, with D possibly TRBD2 on 5 matching bases. Germline CDR1 SEHNR, CDR2 FQNEAQ (reference sequence). The CDR3 covers 16 residues.

The table lists this clonotype with many counts. This chain joins TRBV9 and TRBJ2-1, with 8 nucleotides matching TRBD2. This CDR3 region has 18 residues. Looked up from germline, CDR1 is SGDLS and CDR2 is YYNGEE. V shed 3 bases, J shed 3 bases, and the junction held 14 bases outside the gene matches. CDR3 bases: TGTGCCAGCAGCGATCGCGGGGGGCTTCGATTTAACTACAATGAGCAGTTCTTC. The encoded protein is CASSDRGGLRFNYNEQFF.

This clonotype was seen many times. The rearrangement uses TRBV6-2 or TRBV6-3 and TRBJ2-7; D uncertain. Trimming took 8 bases from V and 4 from J, leaving 9 bases between them. The CDR3 runs to 11 residues. CDR1 is MNHEY, CDR2 SVGEGT, per germline. CDR3 loop: CASADGYEQYF. The CDR3 nucleotides are TGTGCCAGCGCGGACGGATACGAGCAGTACTTC.